This entry lists 21 T cell receptor beta chains sequenced from one sample in a study of blood T cell repertoires in COVID-19. Here immunoSEQ multiplex PCR was the method, and the copy in TCRdb shows in-frame clones only, minus some. This table has roughly 330,000 clones, over 75% appearing once. Sequences were obtained from PBMCs or T cells enriched from blood (not recorded which). The receptors here all came from a woman aged 25 to 39 who had recovered from COVID-19.

This rearrangement joins TRBV20-1 to TRBJ2-3; 8 bases are shared with TRBD2. The germline gives CDR1 DFQATT, CDR2 SNEGSKA (reference sequence). The CDR3 covers 17 residues. Trimming cost V 3 bases and J 5 bases; bases outside gene matches: 16. This CDR3 reads CSASSTLAGGRLDTQYF. CDR3 coding DNA: TGCAGTGCTAGTTCAACCCTAGCTGGCGGGAGGTTAGATACGCAGTATTTT.

This clone was seen more than once but under ten times. CDR3 sequence reads: CASSPTGTTGSYEQYF. The CDR3 bases are TGTGCCAGCAGTCCAACCGGGACAACAGGCTCCTACGAGCAGTACTTC. The chain uses TRBV27 and TRBJ2-7, with a possible D match to TRBD1 (6 bases). This CDR3 comprises 16 residues. Germline V gene sequence: CDR1 MNHEY, CDR2 SMNVEV (reference sequence). With 5 bases removed from V and 0 bases from J, the gap between germline ends came to 17 bases.

The rearrangement joins TRBV28 to TRBJ2-2, with D perhaps matching TRBD2 (5 bases). CDR1 MDHEN and CDR2 SYDVKM come from the germline V gene. V gave up 6 bases and J gave up 0 bases, with 23 bases separating them. The CDR3 contains 19 residues. CDR3 sequence: CASRRAYFRSNSNTGELFF. In DNA form, the CDR3 reads TGTGCCAGCAGGAGGGCTTATTTTCGTTCTAATTCGAACACCGGGGAGCTGTTTTTT.

This clone turned up a few times. This rearrangement joins TRBV30 to TRBJ1-6, with D unclear. Germline CDR1 reads GTSNPN; CDR2 reads SVGIG (reference sequence). Trimming stripped 4 bases from V and 3 bases from J, with 7 bases between. The CDR3 runs 13 residues. The CDR3 DNA follows: TGTGCCTGGACCGGGAGCTATAATTCACCCCTCCACTTT. Amino acids: CAWTGSYNSPLHF.

This chain links TRBV7-3 with TRBJ1-6; the match to TRBD1 covers 7 bases. The V segment lost 3 bases and the J segment 6 bases; nucleotides outside the gene matches: 2. Germline loops: CDR1 SGHTA, CDR2 FQGTGA. CDR3 length equals 14 residues. The CDR3 loop is CASSFGTVNSPLHF. CDR3 in DNA: TGTGCCAGCAGCTTCGGGACAGTTAATTCACCCCTCCACTTT.

This clone occurred once. The chain has TRBV7-2 and TRBJ2-7, with 8 positions matching TRBD1. Trimming took 7 bases from V and 2 from J; bases not matched to a gene: 7. CDR1 and CDR2 from the germline V gene are SGHTA and FQGNSA. CDR3 length: 14 amino acids. Written as DNA, the CDR3 is TGTGCCAGCACCCTAAGGACAGGGCCCTACGAGCAGTACTTC. As protein: CASTLRTGPYEQYF.

V usage is TRBV5-1 and J usage is TRBJ1-5, with unresolved D. Trimming cost V 0 bases and J 0 bases, with 7 bases left between them. Germline V gives CDR1 SGHRS, CDR2 YFSETQ. CDR3 length: 15 amino acids. DNA for the CDR3: TGCGCCAGCAGCTTGGGAGATAATAGCAATCAGCCCCAGCATTTT. Its protein product is CASSLGDNSNQPQHF.

CDR3 DNA sequence: TGTGCCAGCAGCCCGCGGGTAGGAGTCAGAGACATTCAGTACTTC. The encoded protein is CASSPRVGVRDIQYF. V gene TRBV5-6 combines with J gene TRBJ2-4; possible D gene TRBD2, 5 bases. V lost 4 bases and J lost 8, with 19 bases in between. The CDR3 spans 15 residues. Germline V lookup: CDR1 SGHDT, CDR2 YYEEEE.

This clone was seen only once. V is TRBV5-6 and J is TRBJ2-5, with D maybe TRBD2 (6 bases). The CDR3 loop spans 15 amino acids. V lost 3 bases to trimming and J lost 5 bases, with 17 bases between them. The germline V gene encodes CDR1 SGHDT and CDR2 YYEEEE. CDR3 sequence reads: CASSSRTGGGETQYF. CDR3 sequence (DNA): TGTGCCAGCAGCTCCCGGACGGGCGGAGGGGAGACCCAGTACTTC. The full variable domain, completed using reference TRBV5-6 and TRBJ2-5, is DAGVTQSPTHLIKTRGQQVTLRCSPKSGHDTVSWYQQALGQGPQFIFQYYEEEERQRGNFPDRFSGHQFPNYSSELNVNALLLGDSALYLCASSSRTGGGETQYFGPGTRLLVL.

This chain connects TRBV9 to TRBJ1-1, with 8 nucleotides matching TRBD1. Germline V CDR1 and CDR2: SGDLS, YYNGEE. V shed 6 bases, J shed 1 base, and the junction held 8 bases outside the gene matches. The CDR3 is 15 amino acids. In nucleotides, the CDR3 is TGTGCCAGCACCAGGGGGCCTTACCAGAACACTGAAGCTTTCTTT. Translating it yields CASTRGPYQNTEAFF.

The J gene is TRBJ2-3, the V gene TRBV4-1; 7 nucleotides align to TRBD2. V lost 0 bases, J lost 1 base, and 10 bases stayed unmatched. The CDR3 has 18 amino acids. Germline V lookup: CDR1 MGHRA, CDR2 YSYEKL. CDR3 sequence reads: CASSQDDAWSGGTDTQYF. Written as DNA, the CDR3 is TGCGCCAGCAGCCAAGATGATGCGTGGAGCGGGGGCACAGATACGCAGTATTTT.

The V and J genes are TRBV7-3 and TRBJ2-7, with D perhaps TRBD2 (5 bases). CDR3 length: 15 residues. The ends were cut back, 1 base at V and 4 bases at J, with 14 bases in the middle. Germline V gives CDR1 SGHTA, CDR2 FQGTGA. CDR3 DNA: TGTGCCAGCAGCTTAAGAGCCGGGGTTTCGTACGAGCAGTACTTC. It yields the protein CASSLRAGVSYEQYF.

The chain is built from TRBV6-5 and TRBJ2-7; the D gene is possibly TRBD1 (6 bases). V was shortened by 6 bases and J by 4 bases, with 10 bases between the two germline ends. This CDR3 has 12 amino acids. CDR1 MNHEY and CDR2 SVGAGI come from the germline V gene. CDR3 sequence (DNA): TGTGCCAGCAGCACGGACAGATACGAGCAGTACTTC. Protein: CASSTDRYEQYF.

This clone has only a few counts. The chain carries TRBV6-5 and TRBJ2-7; D unresolved. CDR1 and CDR2 (germline): MNHEY, SVGAGI. V was cut by 2 bases and J by 0 bases, with 11 bases left in between. The CDR3 is 15 residues long. In nucleotides, the CDR3 is TGTGCCAGCAGTTACCTTTCCCTTCTCTCCTACGAGCAGTACTTC. Translation: CASSYLSLLSYEQYF.

This clone was seen a few times. The chain uses TRBV2 and TRBJ1-1; D perhaps matches TRBD1 (6 bases). This CDR3 contains 15 residues. Trimming shortened V by 7 bases and J by 2 bases, and 17 bases separated the two germline ends. Germline V CDR1 and CDR2: SNHLY, FYNNEI. The CDR3 loop is CASIWEGGVNTEAFF. In nucleotides, the CDR3 is TGTGCCAGCATCTGGGAAGGGGGGGTAAACACTGAAGCTTTCTTT.

The V call is TRBV6-5, the J call TRBJ2-4, with D possibly matching TRBD1 (6 bases). Germline V gene data show CDR1 as MNHEY and CDR2 as SVGAGI. Trimming shortened V by 8 bases and J by 15 bases, and 20 bases separated the two germline ends. The CDR3 contains 12 residues. Here the CDR3 DNA reads TGTGCCAGCTATTCACAGGGTCGGACTCCGTACTTC. Translation: CASYSQGRTPYF.

V and J are TRBV28 and TRBJ1-1, with D maybe TRBD1 (5 bases). From germline, CDR1 is MDHEN and CDR2 SYDVKM. The CDR3 spans 16 residues. The V gene lost 2 bases and the J gene lost 5 bases, with 18 bases spanning the gap. The CDR3 DNA follows: TGTGCCAGCAGTTTAATCGGACATCGTTTGCCGACTGAAGCTTTCTTT. It translates to CASSLIGHRLPTEAFF.

This chain connects TRBV12-3 or TRBV12-4 to TRBJ2-1; 10 bases map to TRBD2. The length of the CDR3 is 13 residues. V dropped 10 bases and J dropped 4; count of bases not matched to a gene: 4. CDR3 coding DNA: TGTGCCACCGGGACTAGCGTATACAATGAGCAGTTCTTC. It specifies CATGTSVYNEQFF.

This clone came up a few times. Here the CDR3 DNA reads TGTGCCTGGAGCTGGGGCCTTAATTCACCCCTCCACTTT. Translation gives CAWSWGLNSPLHF. The rearrangement uses TRBV30 and TRBJ1-6; D may be TRBD1 (5 bases). The CDR3 sequence is 13 residues long. The V end lost 3 bases, the J end lost 6 bases, and 9 bases lay between the germline ends. CDR1 GTSNPN and CDR2 SVGIG come from the germline V gene (reference sequence).

The chain couples TRBV5-5 to TRBJ1-4, with 8 nucleotides matching TRBD1. The CDR3 is made up of 14 amino acids. Germline assignment: CDR1 SGHKS and CDR2 YYEKEE (reference sequence). V lost 4 bases and J lost 7; bases outside the gene matches: 6. The CDR3 loop reads CASSLRTGSEKLFF. CDR3 nucleotides: TGTGCCAGCAGCCTCAGGACAGGGAGTGAAAAACTGTTTTTT. Complete variable domain (other parts from reference TRBV5-5 and TRBJ1-4): DAGVTQSPTHLIKTRGQQVTLRCSPISGHKSVSWYQQVLGQGPQFIFQYYEKEERGRGNFPDRFSARQFPNYSSELNVNALLLGDSALYLCASSLRTGSEKLFFGSGTQLSVL.

This clone was detected only once. The chain combines TRBV6-5 with TRBJ1-5; no definite D call. Germline V gene sequence: CDR1 MNHEY, CDR2 SVGAGI. V was clipped by 6 bases and J by 7 bases, with 13 bases between them. The length of the CDR3 is 13 residues. The CDR3 nucleotides are TGTGCCAGCAGGCCCCAAGGGAGACAGCCCCAGCATTTT. The encoded protein is CASRPQGRQPQHF.